This TCR beta chain was sequenced during a study of blood T cell repertoires in COVID-19 (dated by TCRdb to the early 2020s). Context from the whole study: Samples covering the acute and convalescent phases of COVID-19 were provided by collaborators in the United States, Italy and Spain. Where available, HLA class I and class II types were obtained from metadata supplied by the sample provider rather than from assay-based typing. The material from the prospective study consisted of cDNA or gDNA derived from T cells, B-cell-depleted T cells, or PBMCs. The repertoires were released in a freely available public database meant as a resource for research on the immune response to SARS-CoV-2. Sample metadata almost always included a de-identified subject ID, COVID-19 status, age in years and sex. The dataset comprised deeply sampled blood TCRbeta repertoires from subjects exposed to, actively infected with, or recovered from COVID-19. The samples were drawn from the first 160 participants of the ongoing ImmuneRACE study and from under 1,500 subjects provided by 6 global collaborators. Overall study outcomes, separate from this receptor: How much clinical and demographic metadata was included differed by source and by participant, and the metadata was provided uncurated.

Each collaborating institution followed its own protocols to collect whole blood in K2EDTA tubes. For TCRbeta analysis, collaborators shipped samples in one of three forms: frozen whole blood, isolated PBMCs, or DNA extracted from either of those sample types. As for this clone: The specificity of this receptor is unknown. The input lacks base qualities; no much larger clone sits a single base away.

CDR1 SNHLY and CDR2 FYNNEI were looked up in the germline V gene. Including cysteine and phenylalanine, the CDR3 has 14 amino acids. The read is trimmed to its CDR3 DNA, 42 bases read in frame from base 1. Trimming at the junction amounts to 3 bases on V and 5 bases on J, and the germline ends lie 11 bases apart. TCRbeta CDR3 regions were amplified from genomic DNA by means of the immunoSEQ Assay, a bias-controlled multiplex PCR. Under the source paper's analysis protocol: The number of nucleated cells in each sample was estimated from the amplification of reference gene primers within the assay. Sequence reads were collapsed and filtered to measure the absolute abundance of every unique TCRbeta CDR3 rearrangement. For each sample, productive Simpson clonality was calculated as the square root of Simpson's diversity index over productive rearrangements. TCRdb holds this immuneACCESS table with in-frame rearrangements only. Some clones are missing; in checked studies, unresolved V genes explain under half, and the rest has no known cause. V, J and clone size were drawn from that table, and D and trimming were deduced from the DNA. The sample table holds 130,000 or so clones, of which around 89% were seen once. The top ten constitute about 1.5% of the sample.

Rearrangement joined TRBV2 to TRBJ1-3; the D region possibly corresponds to TRBD1 (6 bases align). Source material: peripheral blood. This receptor was taken from a human donor in a cohort sampled during active COVID-19. The DNA reads TGTGCCAGCAGTGATCAGGGGCTTCGAAACACCATATATTTT. Its protein is CASSDQGLRNTIYF.